A single sample is the source of the 7 T cell receptor beta chains below, sequenced in a study of sequential checkpoint blockade in melanoma. The sample's treatment: randomized to nivolumab then ipilimumab (arm A) or the reverse (arm B). Profiled with immunoSEQ multiplex PCR; TCRdb holds only in-frame clones, not every one. The sample consists of 9,500 to 15,000 clones, 65% to 85% of them appearing once. This specimen was CD8+ T cells sorted from blood (inferred from file names), taken from a patient given nivolumab and ipilimumab in sequence. The source is a human donor with melanoma.

The chain employs TRBV5-1 and TRBJ2-7, with TRBD1 identical over 7 bases. V gave up 3 bases and J gave up 0 bases; unmatched junction bases: 0. The CDR3 has 13 residues. Germline V CDR1 and CDR2: SGHRS, YFSETQ. DNA for the CDR3: TGCGCCAGCAGCTGGGACAGCTCCTACGAGCAGTACTTC. Translated: CASSWDSSYEQYF.

V is TRBV30 and J is TRBJ2-2; no clear D. The CDR3 sequence is 13 residues long. Trimming stripped 5 bases from V and 4 bases from J, with 11 bases between. CDR1 and CDR2 from the germline V gene are GTSNPN and SVGIG (reference sequence). DNA for the CDR3: TGTGCCTGGTTCCCAACTTTCACCGGGGAGCTGTTTTTT. It specifies CAWFPTFTGELFF. The full variable domain, rest sourced from reference TRBV30 and TRBJ2-2, is SQTIHQWPATLVQPVGSPLSLECTVEGTSNPNLYWYRQAAGRGLQLLFYSVGIGQISSEVPQNLSASRPQDRQFILSSKKLLLSDSGFYLCAWFPTFTGELFFGEGSRLTVL.

The chain combines TRBV13 with TRBJ2-2; possibly TRBD2 for D (6 bases). Trimming took off 1 base at V and 6 bases at J, with 6 bases between the two ends. This CDR3 is 13 amino acids long. The germline V gene has CDR1 PRHDT and CDR2 FYEKMQ (reference sequence). CDR3 bases: TGTGCCAGCAGCTTAGCGGGAGCCGGGGAGCTGTTTTTT. Protein product: CASSLAGAGELFF.

The chain uses TRBV7-6 and TRBJ2-1; a weak D match, TRBD1 (5 bases). The germline V gene encodes CDR1 SGHVS and CDR2 FNYEAQ. Trimming removed 5 bases at V and 6 bases at J, with 8 bases between. The CDR3 totals 12 residues. CDR3 coding DNA: TGTGCCAGCAGCCCGACAGCCAATGAGCAGTTCTTC. As protein: CASSPTANEQFF.

This chain connects TRBV13 to TRBJ2-4; unclear D gene. This CDR3 has 17 residues. Per the germline V gene, CDR1 is PRHDT and CDR2 is FYEKMQ (reference sequence). Trimming took 0 bases from V and 0 from J, leaving 12 bases between them. CDR3 protein: CASSLGPLWLAKNIQYF. Written as DNA, the CDR3 is TGTGCCAGCAGCTTAGGCCCGCTTTGGCTAGCCAAAAACATTCAGTACTTC.

The chain combines TRBV5-1 with TRBJ2-7, with 7 bases fitting TRBD1. Germline V gene sequence: CDR1 SGHRS, CDR2 YFSETQ. The CDR3 sequence is 14 residues long. The V gene end was trimmed by 0 bases and the J gene end by 2 bases; junction bases not matched to a gene: 2. This CDR3 is CASSLGDSTYEQYF. The CDR3 DNA reads as TGCGCCAGCAGCTTGGGGGACAGCACCTACGAGCAGTACTTC.

This clone has only one observation. The chain joins TRBV4-2 to TRBJ2-5; the D gene is possibly TRBD1 (5 bases). This CDR3 contains 16 residues. Germline assignment: CDR1 LGHNA and CDR2 YNFKEQ. V was cut by 0 bases and J by 4 bases, with 15 bases left in between. The CDR3 DNA sequence: TGTGCCAGCAGCCAAGAGGGATCAGGGATCCTAGAGACCCAGTACTTC. Amino acids: CASSQEGSGILETQYF.